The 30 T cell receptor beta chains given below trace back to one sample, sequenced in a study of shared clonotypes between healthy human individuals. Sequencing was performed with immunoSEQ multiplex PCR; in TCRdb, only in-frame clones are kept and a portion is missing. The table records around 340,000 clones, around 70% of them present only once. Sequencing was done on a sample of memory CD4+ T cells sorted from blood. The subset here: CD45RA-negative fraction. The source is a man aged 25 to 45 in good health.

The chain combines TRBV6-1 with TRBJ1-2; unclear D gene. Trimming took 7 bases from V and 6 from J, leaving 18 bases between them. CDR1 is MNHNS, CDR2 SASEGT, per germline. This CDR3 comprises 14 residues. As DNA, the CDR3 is TGTGCCAGCACACACCGGGTACGAGAGAATGGCTACACCTTC. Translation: CASTHRVRENGYTF.

CDR3 amino acids: CASRGQGNTEAFF. In nucleotides, the CDR3 is TGCGCCAGCAGAGGACAGGGGAACACTGAAGCTTTCTTT. The chain joins TRBV5-1 to TRBJ1-1, with 8 bases matching TRBD1. Germline assignment: CDR1 SGHRS and CDR2 YFSETQ. Trimming took 5 bases from V and 1 from J; bases not matched to a gene: 1. This CDR3 has 13 amino acids.

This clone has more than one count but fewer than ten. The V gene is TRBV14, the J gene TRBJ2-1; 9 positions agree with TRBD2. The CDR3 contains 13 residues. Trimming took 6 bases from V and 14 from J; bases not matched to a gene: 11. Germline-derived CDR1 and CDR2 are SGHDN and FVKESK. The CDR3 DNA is TGTGCCAGCAGGCGACTAGCGGTTAAAGAGGAGTTCTTC. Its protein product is CASRRLAVKEEFF.

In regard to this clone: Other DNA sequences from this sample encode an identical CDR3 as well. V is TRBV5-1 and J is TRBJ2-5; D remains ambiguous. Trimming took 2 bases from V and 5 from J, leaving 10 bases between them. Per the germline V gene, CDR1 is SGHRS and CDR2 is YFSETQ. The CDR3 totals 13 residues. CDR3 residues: CASSFGVGETQYF. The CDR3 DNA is TGCGCCAGCAGCTTTGGGGTTGGCGAGACCCAGTACTTC.

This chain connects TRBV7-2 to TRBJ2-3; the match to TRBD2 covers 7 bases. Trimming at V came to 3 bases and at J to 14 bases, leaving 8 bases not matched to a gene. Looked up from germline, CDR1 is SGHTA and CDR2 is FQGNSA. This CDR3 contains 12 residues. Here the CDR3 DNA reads TGTGCCAGCAGCTTTGTGCCGGGACTACCGTATTTT. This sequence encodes CASSFVPGLPYF.

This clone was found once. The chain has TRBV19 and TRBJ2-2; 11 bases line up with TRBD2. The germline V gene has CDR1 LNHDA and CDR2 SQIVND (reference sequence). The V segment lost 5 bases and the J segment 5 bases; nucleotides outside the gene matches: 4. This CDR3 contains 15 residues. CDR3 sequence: CASSLRTSGTGELFF. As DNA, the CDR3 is TGTGCCAGTAGTCTACGGACTAGCGGGACCGGGGAGCTGTTTTTT.

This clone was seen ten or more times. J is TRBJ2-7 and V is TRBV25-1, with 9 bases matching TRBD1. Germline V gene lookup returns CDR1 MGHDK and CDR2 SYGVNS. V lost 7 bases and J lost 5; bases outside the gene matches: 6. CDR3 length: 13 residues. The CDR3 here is CASTPGTGNEQYF. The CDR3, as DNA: TGTGCCAGCACCCCCGGGACAGGGAACGAGCAGTACTTC.

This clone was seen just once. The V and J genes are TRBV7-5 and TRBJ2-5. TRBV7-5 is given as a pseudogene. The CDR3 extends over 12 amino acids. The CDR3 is CVRSRTWETQYF. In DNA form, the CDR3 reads TGTGTCAGAAGCCGGACCTGGGAGACCCAGTACTTC.

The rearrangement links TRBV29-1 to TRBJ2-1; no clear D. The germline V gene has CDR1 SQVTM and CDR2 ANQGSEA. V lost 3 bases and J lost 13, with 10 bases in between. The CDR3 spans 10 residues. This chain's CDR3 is CSVDPTGQFF. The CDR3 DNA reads TGCAGCGTTGACCCCACCGGACAGTTCTTC.

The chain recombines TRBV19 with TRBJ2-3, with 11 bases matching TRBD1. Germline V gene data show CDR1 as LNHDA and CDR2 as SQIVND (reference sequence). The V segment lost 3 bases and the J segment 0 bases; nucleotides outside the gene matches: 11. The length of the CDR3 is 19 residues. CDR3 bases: TGTGCCAGTAGTATCCCGGGACAGGGGGAAAACACTAGCACAGATACGCAGTATTTT. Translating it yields CASSIPGQGENTSTDTQYF.

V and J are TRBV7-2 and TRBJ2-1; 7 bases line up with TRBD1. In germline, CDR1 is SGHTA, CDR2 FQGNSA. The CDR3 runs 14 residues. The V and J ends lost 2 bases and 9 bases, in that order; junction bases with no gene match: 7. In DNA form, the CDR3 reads TGTGCCAGCAGCTTAAAGACAGGGAGAGGTGAGCAGTTCTTC. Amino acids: CASSLKTGRGEQFF. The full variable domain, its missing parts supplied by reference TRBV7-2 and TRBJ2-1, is GAGVSQSPSNKVTEKGKDVELRCDPISGHTALYWYRQSLGQGLEFLIYFQGNSAPDKSGLPSDRFSAERTGGSVSTLTIQRTQQEDSAVYLCASSLKTGRGEQFFGPGTRLTVL.

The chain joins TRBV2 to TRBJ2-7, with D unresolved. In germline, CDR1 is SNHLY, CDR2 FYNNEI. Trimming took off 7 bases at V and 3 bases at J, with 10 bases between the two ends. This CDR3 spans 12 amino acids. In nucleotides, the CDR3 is TGTGCCAGCATGGAAGACATCTACGAGCAGTACTTC. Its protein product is CASMEDIYEQYF.

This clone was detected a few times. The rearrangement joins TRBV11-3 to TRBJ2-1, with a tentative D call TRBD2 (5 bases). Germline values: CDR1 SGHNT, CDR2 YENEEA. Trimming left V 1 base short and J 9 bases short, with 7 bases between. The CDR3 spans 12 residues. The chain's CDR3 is CASSLAGGEQFF. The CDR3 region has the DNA TGTGCCAGCAGCTTAGCAGGAGGTGAGCAGTTCTTC.

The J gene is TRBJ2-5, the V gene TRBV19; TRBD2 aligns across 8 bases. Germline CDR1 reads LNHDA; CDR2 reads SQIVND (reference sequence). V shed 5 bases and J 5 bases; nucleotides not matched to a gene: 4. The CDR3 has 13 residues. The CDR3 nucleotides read TGTGCCAGTAGTCAGGGACTAGTTGAGACCCAGTACTTC. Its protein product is CASSQGLVETQYF.

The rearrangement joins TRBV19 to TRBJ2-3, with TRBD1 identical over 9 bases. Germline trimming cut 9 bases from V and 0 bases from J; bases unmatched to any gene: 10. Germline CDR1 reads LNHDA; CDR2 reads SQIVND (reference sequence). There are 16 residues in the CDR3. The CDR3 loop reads CARASRTGVSTDTQYF. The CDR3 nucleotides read TGTGCCAGAGCTTCACGGACAGGGGTTAGCACAGATACGCAGTATTTT.

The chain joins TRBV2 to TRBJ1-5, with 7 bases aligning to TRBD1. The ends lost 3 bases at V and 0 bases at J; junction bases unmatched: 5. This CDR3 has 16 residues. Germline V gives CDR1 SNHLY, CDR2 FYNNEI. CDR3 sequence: CASSDRQGLSNQPQHF. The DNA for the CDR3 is TGTGCCAGCAGTGATAGACAGGGTCTTAGCAATCAGCCCCAGCATTTT.

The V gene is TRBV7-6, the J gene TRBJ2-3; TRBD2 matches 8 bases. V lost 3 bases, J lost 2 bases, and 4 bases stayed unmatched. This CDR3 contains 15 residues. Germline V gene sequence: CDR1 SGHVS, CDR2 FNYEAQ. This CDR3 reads CASSFTSGFTDTQYF. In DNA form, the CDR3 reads TGTGCCAGCAGCTTTACTAGCGGATTCACAGATACGCAGTATTTT.

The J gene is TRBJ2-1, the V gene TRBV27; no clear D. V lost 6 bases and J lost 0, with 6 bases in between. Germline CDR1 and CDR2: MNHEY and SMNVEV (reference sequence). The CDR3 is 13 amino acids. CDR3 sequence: CASRLNSYNEQFF. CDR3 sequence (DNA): TGTGCCAGCAGATTAAACTCCTACAATGAGCAGTTCTTC.

The CDR3 bases are TGTGCCAGCTCAATCGGCCACGAGCAGTACTTC. It translates to CASSIGHEQYF. This chain connects TRBV18 to TRBJ2-7, with D hard to call. CDR1 is KGHSH and CDR2 is LQKENI in the germline V gene. Trimming took 5 bases from V and 5 from J, leaving 7 bases between them. CDR3 length: 11 amino acids.

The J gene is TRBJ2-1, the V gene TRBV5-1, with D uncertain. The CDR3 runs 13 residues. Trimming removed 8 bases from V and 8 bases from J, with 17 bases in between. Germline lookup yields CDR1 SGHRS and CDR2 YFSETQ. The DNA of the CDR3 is TGCGCCAGTAGGTTCGGTCCCGGCGATGAGCAGTTCTTC. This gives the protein CASRFGPGDEQFF.

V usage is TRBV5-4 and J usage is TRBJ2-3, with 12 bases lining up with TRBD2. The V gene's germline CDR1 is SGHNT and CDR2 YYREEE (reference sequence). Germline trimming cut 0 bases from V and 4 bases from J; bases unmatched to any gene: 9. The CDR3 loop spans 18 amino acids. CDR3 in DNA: TGTGCCAGCAGCTTGGGTGCTAGCGGGAGGGGCAGGGCAGATACGCAGTATTTT. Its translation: CASSLGASGRGRADTQYF.

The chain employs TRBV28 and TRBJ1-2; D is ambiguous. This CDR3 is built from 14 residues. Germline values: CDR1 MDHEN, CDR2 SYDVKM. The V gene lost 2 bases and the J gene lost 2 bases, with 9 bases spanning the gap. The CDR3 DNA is TGTGCCAGCAGTTTAATTCCAGAGAACTATGGCTACACCTTC. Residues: CASSLIPENYGYTF.

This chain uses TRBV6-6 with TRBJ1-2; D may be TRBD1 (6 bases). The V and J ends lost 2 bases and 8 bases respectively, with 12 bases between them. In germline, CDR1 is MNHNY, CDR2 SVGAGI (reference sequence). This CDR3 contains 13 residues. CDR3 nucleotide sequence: TGTGCCAGCAGTTACGAGGGAAGGGGGGGCTACACCTTC. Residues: CASSYEGRGGYTF.

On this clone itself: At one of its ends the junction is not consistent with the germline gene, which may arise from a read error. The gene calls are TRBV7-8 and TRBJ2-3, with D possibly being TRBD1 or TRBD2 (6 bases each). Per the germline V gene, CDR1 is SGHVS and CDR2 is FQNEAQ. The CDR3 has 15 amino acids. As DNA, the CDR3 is TGTGCCAGCAGCATAGCGTCGGGGGCCAAAGGTACGCAGTATTTT. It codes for CASSIASGAKGTQYF.

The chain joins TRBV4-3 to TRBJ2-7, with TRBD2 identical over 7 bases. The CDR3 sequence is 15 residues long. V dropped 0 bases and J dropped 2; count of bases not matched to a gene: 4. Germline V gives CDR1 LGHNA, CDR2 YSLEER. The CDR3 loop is CASSQDDRGAYEQYF. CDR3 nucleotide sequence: TGCGCCAGCAGCCAAGATGATCGGGGGGCCTACGAGCAGTACTTC.

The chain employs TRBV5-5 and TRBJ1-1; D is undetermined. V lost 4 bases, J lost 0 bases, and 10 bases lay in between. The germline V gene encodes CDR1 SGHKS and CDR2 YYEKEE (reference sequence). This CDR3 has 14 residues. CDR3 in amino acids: CASSAIFMNTEAFF. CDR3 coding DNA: TGTGCCAGCAGCGCCATTTTCATGAACACTGAAGCTTTCTTT.

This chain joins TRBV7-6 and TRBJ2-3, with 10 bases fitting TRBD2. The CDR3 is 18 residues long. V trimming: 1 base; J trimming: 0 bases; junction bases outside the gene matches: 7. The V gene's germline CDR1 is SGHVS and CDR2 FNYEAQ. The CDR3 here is CASSLGSGLAVSTDTQYF. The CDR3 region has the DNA TGTGCCAGCAGCTTAGGAAGTGGACTAGCGGTTAGCACAGATACGCAGTATTTT.

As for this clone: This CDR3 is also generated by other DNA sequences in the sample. DNA of the CDR3: TGCAGTGCCCGCATCGGGGAGACCCAGTACTTC. The encoded protein is CSARIGETQYF. The genes are TRBV20-1 and TRBJ2-5; the D is unclear. Trimming removed 6 bases from V and 5 bases from J, with 10 bases in between. The CDR3 is 11 residues long. Per germline, CDR1 DFQATT and CDR2 SNEGSKA (reference sequence).

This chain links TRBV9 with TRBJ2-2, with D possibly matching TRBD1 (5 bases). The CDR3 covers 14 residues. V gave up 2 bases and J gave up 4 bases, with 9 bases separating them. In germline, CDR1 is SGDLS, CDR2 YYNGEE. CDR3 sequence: CASSVLQGTGELFF. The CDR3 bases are TGTGCCAGCAGCGTTCTTCAGGGCACCGGGGAGCTGTTTTTT.

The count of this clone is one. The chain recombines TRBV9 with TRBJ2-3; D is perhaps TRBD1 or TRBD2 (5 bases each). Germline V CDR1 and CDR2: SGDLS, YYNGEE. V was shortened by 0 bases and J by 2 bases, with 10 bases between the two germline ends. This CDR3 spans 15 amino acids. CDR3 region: CASSVVGDHTDTQYF. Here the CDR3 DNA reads TGTGCCAGCAGCGTAGTAGGGGACCACACAGATACGCAGTATTTT.